Following are 2 T cell receptor beta chains from one sample sequenced in a study of response to subunit inactivated influenza vaccine. TCRdb independently ran MiXCR on the RT-PCR reads; one entry per CDR3 protein. The sample has roughly 760,000 distinct CDR3 sequences, 21% seen once. The material sequenced was PBMCs from blood, taken 4 to 6 days after vaccination. These receptor sequences come from a man over 45 who received an inactivated influenza vaccine.

The chain combines TRBV7-2 with TRBJ1-1; D is undetermined. V shed 5 bases and J shed 10 bases, with 11 bases lying between them. From germline, CDR1 is SGHTA and CDR2 FQGNSA. The CDR3 is made up of 11 amino acids. For the CDR3, the DNA is TGTGCCAGCAGCCCGGGTGGTGTAGCTTTCTTT. Residues: CASSPGGVAFF.

The table lists this clonotype with a few counts. V usage is TRBV20-1 and J usage is TRBJ1-5, with D possibly TRBD1 on 6 matching bases. The length of the CDR3 is 14 residues. Germline V CDR1 and CDR2: DFQATT, SNEGSKA (reference sequence). V was pared by 5 bases and J by 5 bases, with 16 bases between. CDR3 coding DNA: TGCAGTGCTCAGGGAGGGGGGGTCGATCAGCCCCAGCATTTT. Its protein product is CSAQGGGVDQPQHF.